A single TCR beta chain is shown here with its context. Its specificity is unknown. Per germline, CDR1 SGHRS and CDR2 YFSETQ. This CDR3 is 13 amino acids long. V lost 2 bases and J 3 bases, leaving 7 bases between the germline ends. Samples of blood were obtained at baseline, on cycle 4 day 1, and on cycle 7 day 1. The data are from a study of OX40 agonist ivuxolimab in advanced cancers. Background on the study: Anti-PD-1, anti-PD-L1 or anti-CTLA-4 therapy given earlier was allowed, and around 40% had some.

The method was immunoSEQ multiplex PCR; TCRdb's version includes in-frame clones alone and lacks a portion of them. The sample records about 36,000 clones, about four fifths being singletons. Study-wide results and limits: The work left the antigen specificity of expanded peripheral T cells undetermined. Averaged across samples, CD8+ T cells carried more expanded clones than CD4+ did.

The TCR was taken from an adult with an advanced solid tumor such as melanoma, head and neck, liver or kidney cancer. The sample here was CD4+ or CD8+ T cells sorted from blood, taken in a trial of the OX40 agonist ivuxolimab. The rearrangement joins TRBV5-1 to TRBJ2-3; possibly TRBD1 for D (6 bases). The CDR3 region has the DNA TGCGCCAGCAGCTTACAGGGTACAGATACGCAGTATTTT. Amino acids: CASSLQGTDTQYF.